The 7 T cell receptor beta chains presented below share a single source sample, sequenced in a study of OX40 agonist ivuxolimab in advanced cancers. The library was built by means of the immunoSEQ multiplex PCR assay. The table was pulled from immuneACCESS by TCRdb, which kept in-frame rearrangements only. Such tables lose some clones; where checked, under half of the loss comes from unresolved V genes, and the rest has no known cause. This sample is represented by 75,000 to 90,000 clones; roughly 90% of them were singletons. Around 1.1% of the sample rests with the top ten. The source was CD4+ or CD8+ T cells sorted from blood, collected in a trial of the OX40 agonist ivuxolimab. The source is an adult with an advanced solid tumor such as melanoma, head and neck, liver or kidney cancer.

The CDR3 coding sequence is TGTGCCAGCAGTAGCGGGACTTTCGGCACCTACGAGCAGTACTTC. Amino acids: CASSSGTFGTYEQYF. This chain joins TRBV28 and TRBJ2-7; TRBD2 matches 7 bases. The germline V gene has CDR1 MDHEN and CDR2 SYDVKM. V shed 5 bases, J shed 2 bases, and the junction held 9 bases outside the gene matches. The CDR3 sequence is 15 residues long.

V gene TRBV6-1 combines with J gene TRBJ2-7; D uncertain. The CDR3 is 11 amino acids. V was cut by 9 bases and J by 3 bases, with 9 bases left in between. Germline CDR1 and CDR2: MNHNS and SASEGT. CDR3 coding DNA: TGTGCCAGTACTCGCGGCTACGAGCAGTACTTC. The encoded protein is CASTRGYEQYF.

The gene calls are TRBV28 and TRBJ1-1; TRBD1 agrees at 12 bases. The CDR3 length is 14 residues. After removal of 8 bases from V and 9 bases from J, the junction contained 10 bases not matched to a gene. Looked up from germline, CDR1 is MDHEN and CDR2 is SYDVKM. The CDR3 spells CASRKSRDRGQAFF. The CDR3, as DNA: TGTGCCAGCCGTAAATCCCGGGACAGGGGGCAAGCTTTCTTT.

This chain links TRBV9 with TRBJ1-6, with 7 bases aligning to TRBD1. V dropped 2 bases and J dropped 6; count of bases not matched to a gene: 5. The CDR3 is made up of 15 amino acids. The germline V gene encodes CDR1 SGDLS and CDR2 YYNGEE. The CDR3, as DNA: TGTGCCAGCAGCGTTGGGACAGAGCTTAATTCACCCCTCCACTTT. Its protein is CASSVGTELNSPLHF.

The chain links TRBV5-1 to TRBJ1-1, with TRBD1 matching over 7 bases. This CDR3 comprises 13 residues. CDR1 is SGHRS and CDR2 is YFSETQ in the germline V gene. The V gene end was trimmed by 5 bases and the J gene end by 2 bases; junction bases not matched to a gene: 3. CDR3 nucleotides: TGCGCCAGCAGATCAGGGGGAAACACTGAAGCTTTCTTT. Its translation: CASRSGGNTEAFF. The whole variable domain, filled in from reference TRBV5-1 and TRBJ1-1, reads KAGVTQTPRYLIKTRGQQVTLSCSPISGHRSVSWYQQTPGQGLQFLFEYFSETQRNKGNFPGRFSGRQFSNSRSEMNVSTLELGDSALYLCASRSGGNTEAFFGQGTRLTVV.

This clone appeared once. The chain carries TRBV2 and TRBJ2-7, with D unresolved. The CDR3 has 12 amino acids. Deletions cut 4 bases from V and 4 bases from J, with 8 bases between. Germline V lookup: CDR1 SNHLY, CDR2 FYNNEI. CDR3 residues: CASSGTGYEQYF. In DNA form, the CDR3 reads TGTGCCAGCAGTGGCACTGGTTACGAGCAGTACTTC.

The chain uses TRBV2 and TRBJ2-3, with D perhaps TRBD1 (5 bases). The germline gives CDR1 SNHLY, CDR2 FYNNEI. This CDR3 is 14 amino acids long. Between the trimmed V and J ends, which lost 9 bases and 1 base, there was a span of 14 bases. The CDR3 reads CASADQGGTDTQYF. The CDR3 nucleotides read TGTGCCAGTGCCGACCAAGGGGGCACAGATACGCAGTATTTT.